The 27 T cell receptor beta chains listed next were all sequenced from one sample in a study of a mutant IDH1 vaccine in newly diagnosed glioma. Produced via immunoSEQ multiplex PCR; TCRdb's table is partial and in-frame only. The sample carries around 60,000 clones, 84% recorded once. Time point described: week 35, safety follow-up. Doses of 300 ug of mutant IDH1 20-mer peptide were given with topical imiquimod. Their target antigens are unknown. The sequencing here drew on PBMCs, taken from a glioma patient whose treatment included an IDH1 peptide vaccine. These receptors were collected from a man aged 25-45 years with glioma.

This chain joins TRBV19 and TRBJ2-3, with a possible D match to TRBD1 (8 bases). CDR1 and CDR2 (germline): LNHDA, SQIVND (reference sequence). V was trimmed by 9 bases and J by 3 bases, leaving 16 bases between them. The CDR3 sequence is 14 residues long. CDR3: CASNDRGGTDTQYF. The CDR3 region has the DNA TGTGCCAGCAACGACAGGGGAGGGACAGATACGCAGTATTTT.

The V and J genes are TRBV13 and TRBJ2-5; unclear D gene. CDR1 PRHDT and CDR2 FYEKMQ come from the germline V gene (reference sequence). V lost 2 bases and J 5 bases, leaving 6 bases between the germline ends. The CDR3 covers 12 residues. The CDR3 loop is CASSLSEETQYF. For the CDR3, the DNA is TGTGCCAGCAGCTTAAGTGAGGAGACCCAGTACTTC.

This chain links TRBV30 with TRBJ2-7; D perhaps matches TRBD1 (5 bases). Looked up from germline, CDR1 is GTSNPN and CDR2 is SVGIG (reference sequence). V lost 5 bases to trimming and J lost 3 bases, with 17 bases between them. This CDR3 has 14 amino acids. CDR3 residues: CAWRRQGNVYEQYF. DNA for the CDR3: TGTGCCTGGCGGCGTCAGGGTAACGTCTACGAGCAGTACTTC.

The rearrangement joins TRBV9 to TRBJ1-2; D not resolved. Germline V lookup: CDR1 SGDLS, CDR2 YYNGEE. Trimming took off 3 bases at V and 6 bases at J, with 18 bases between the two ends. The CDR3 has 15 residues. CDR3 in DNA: TGTGCCAGCAGCGCCCACGGAGTCACGGTACATGGCTACACCTTC. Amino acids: CASSAHGVTVHGYTF.

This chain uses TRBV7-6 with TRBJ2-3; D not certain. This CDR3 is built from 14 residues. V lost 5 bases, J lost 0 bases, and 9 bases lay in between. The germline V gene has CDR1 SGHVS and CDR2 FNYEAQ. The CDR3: CASSLQESTDTQYF. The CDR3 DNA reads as TGTGCCAGCAGCCTCCAGGAGAGCACAGATACGCAGTATTTT.

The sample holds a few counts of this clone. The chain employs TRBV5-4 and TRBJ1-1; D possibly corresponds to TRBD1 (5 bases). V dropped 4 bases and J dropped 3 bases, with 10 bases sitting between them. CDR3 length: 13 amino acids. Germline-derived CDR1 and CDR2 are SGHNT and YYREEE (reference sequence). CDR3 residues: CASSRDRDTEAFF. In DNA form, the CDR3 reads TGTGCCAGCAGCAGGGACCGAGACACTGAAGCTTTCTTT.

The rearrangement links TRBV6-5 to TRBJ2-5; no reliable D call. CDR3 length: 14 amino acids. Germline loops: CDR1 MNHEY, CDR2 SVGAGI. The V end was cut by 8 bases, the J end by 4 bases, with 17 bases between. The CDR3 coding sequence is TGTGCCAGCCTTCCCCGAGGCGAGCGAGAGACCCAGTACTTC. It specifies CASLPRGERETQYF.

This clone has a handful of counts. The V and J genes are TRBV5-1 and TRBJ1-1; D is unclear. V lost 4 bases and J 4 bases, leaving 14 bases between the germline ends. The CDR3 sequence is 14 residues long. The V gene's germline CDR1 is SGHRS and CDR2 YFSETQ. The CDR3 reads CASSPQEGGTEAFF. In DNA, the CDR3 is TGCGCCAGCAGCCCTCAGGAAGGAGGCACTGAAGCTTTCTTT.

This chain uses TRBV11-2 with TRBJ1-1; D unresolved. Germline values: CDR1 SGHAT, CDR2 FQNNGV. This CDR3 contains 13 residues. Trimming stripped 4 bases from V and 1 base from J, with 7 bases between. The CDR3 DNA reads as TGTGCCAGCAGCTGGGCACAGAACACTGAAGCTTTCTTT. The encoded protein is CASSWAQNTEAFF.

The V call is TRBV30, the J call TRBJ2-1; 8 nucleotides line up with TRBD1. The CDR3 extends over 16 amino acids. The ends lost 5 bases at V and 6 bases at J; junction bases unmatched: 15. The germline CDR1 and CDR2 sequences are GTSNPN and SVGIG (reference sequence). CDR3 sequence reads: CAWWRAGQGSSNEQFF. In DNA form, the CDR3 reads TGTGCCTGGTGGAGAGCCGGACAGGGCTCGTCCAATGAGCAGTTCTTC.

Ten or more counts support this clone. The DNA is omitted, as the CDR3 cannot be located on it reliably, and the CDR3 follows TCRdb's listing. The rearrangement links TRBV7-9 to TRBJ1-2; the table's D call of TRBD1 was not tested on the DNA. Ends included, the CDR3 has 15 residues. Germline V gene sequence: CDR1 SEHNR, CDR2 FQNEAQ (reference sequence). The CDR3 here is CASSFLWDRVYGYTF.

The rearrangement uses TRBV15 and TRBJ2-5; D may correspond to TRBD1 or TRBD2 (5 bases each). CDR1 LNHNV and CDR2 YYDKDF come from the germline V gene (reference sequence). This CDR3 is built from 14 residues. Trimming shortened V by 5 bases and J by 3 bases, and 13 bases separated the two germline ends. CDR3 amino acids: CATSPRDGKETQYF. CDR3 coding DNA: TGTGCCACCAGCCCACGGGACGGCAAAGAGACCCAGTACTTC.

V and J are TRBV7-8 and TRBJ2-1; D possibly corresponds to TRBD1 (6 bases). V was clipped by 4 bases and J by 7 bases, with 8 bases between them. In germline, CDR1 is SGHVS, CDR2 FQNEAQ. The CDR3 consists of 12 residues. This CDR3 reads CASSSGQNEQFF. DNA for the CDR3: TGTGCCAGCAGCTCCGGACAGAATGAGCAGTTCTTC.

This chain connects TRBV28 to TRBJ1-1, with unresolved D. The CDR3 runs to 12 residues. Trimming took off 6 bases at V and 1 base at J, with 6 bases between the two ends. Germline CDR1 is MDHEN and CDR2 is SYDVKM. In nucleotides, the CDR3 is TGTGCCAGCAGCCCGAGGAACACTGAAGCTTTCTTT. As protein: CASSPRNTEAFF.

The CDR3 protein is CASSQLGSGAALTYEQYF. CDR3 in DNA: TGTGCCAGCAGCCAGCTTGGTAGCGGGGCGGCCCTGACCTACGAGCAGTACTTC. This chain joins TRBV14 and TRBJ2-7; 8 positions match TRBD2. The CDR3 extends over 18 amino acids. V shed 3 bases, J shed 2 bases, and the junction held 15 bases outside the gene matches. The germline V gene encodes CDR1 SGHDN and CDR2 FVKESK.

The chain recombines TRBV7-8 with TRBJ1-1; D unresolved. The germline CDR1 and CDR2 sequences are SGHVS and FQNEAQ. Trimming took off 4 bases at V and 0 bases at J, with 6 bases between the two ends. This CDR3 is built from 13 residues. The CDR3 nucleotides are TGTGCCAGCAGCTACCCATTGAACACTGAAGCTTTCTTT. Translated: CASSYPLNTEAFF.

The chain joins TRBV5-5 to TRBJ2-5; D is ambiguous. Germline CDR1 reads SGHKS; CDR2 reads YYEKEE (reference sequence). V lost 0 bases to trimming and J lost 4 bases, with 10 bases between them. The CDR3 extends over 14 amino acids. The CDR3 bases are TGTGCCAGCAGCTTGGCCGGGCGCGGAGAGACCCAGTACTTC. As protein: CASSLAGRGETQYF.

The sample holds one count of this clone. The CDR3 region is CASSTGLGSNQPQHF. The DNA of the CDR3 is TGCGCCAGCAGTACAGGGCTCGGGAGCAATCAGCCCCAGCATTTT. The chain links TRBV10-2 to TRBJ1-5, with a weak D call TRBD1 (6 bases). The V gene's germline CDR1 is WSHSY and CDR2 SAAADI. V was clipped by 5 bases and J by 1 base, with 12 bases between them. This CDR3 has 15 amino acids.

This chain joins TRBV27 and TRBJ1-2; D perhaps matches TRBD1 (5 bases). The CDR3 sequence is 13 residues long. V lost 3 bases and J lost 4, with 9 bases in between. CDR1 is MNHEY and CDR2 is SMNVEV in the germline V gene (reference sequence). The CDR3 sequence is CASSFLGTYGYTF. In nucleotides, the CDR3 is TGTGCCAGCAGTTTCCTAGGGACCTATGGCTACACCTTC.

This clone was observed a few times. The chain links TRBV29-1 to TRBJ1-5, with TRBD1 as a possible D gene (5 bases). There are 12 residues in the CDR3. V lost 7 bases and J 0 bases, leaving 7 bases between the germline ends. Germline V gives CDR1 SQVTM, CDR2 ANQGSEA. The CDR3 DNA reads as TGCAGCGCTCAGGGTAGCAATCAGCCCCAGCATTTT. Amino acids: CSAQGSNQPQHF.

The DNA for the CDR3 is TGTGCCTGGAGTGGACAGAGGCAAGAGACCCAGTACTTC. Translation gives CAWSGQRQETQYF. This sequence joins TRBV30 and TRBJ2-5; the D gene is possibly TRBD1 (5 bases). The germline V gene has CDR1 GTSNPN and CDR2 SVGIG (reference sequence). V lost 1 base, J lost 2 bases, and 8 bases lay in between. The CDR3 extends over 13 amino acids. Full variable domain (rest looked up from reference TRBV30 and TRBJ2-5): SQTIHQWPATLVQPVGSPLSLECTVEGTSNPNLYWYRQAAGRGLQLLFYSVGIGQISSEVPQNLSASRPQDRQFILSSKKLLLSDSGFYLCAWSGQRQETQYFGPGTRLLVL.

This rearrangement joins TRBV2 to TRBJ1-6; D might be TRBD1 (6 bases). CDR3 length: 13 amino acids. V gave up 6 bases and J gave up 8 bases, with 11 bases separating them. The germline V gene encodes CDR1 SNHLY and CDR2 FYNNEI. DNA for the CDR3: TGTGCCAGCAGGAGCAGGGGCGATTCACCCCTCCACTTT. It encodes CASRSRGDSPLHF.

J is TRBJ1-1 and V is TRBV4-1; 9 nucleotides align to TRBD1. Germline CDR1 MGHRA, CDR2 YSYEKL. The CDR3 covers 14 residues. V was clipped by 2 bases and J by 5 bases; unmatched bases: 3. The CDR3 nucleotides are TGCGCCAGCAGCCAATTTGACAGGGGGACTGAAGCTTTCTTT. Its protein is CASSQFDRGTEAFF.

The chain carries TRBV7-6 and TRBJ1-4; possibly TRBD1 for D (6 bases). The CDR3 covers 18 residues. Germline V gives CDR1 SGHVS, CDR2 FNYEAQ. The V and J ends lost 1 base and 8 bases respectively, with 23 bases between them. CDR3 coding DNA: TGTGCCAGCAGCTTAGTGAGAGGGGACACTACCCTAAGGGAAAAACTGTTTTTT. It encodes CASSLVRGDTTLREKLFF.

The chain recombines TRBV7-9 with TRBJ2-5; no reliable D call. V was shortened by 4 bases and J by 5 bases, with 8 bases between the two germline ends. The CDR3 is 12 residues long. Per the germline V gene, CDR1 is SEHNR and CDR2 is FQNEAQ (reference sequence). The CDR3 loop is CASSSPIETQYF. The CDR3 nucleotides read TGTGCCAGCAGCTCCCCCATTGAGACCCAGTACTTC.

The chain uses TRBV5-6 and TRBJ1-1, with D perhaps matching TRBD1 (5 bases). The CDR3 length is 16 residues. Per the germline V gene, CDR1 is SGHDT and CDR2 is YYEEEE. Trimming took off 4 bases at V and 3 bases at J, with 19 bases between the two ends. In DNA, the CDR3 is TGTGCCAGCAGCCCCTTGCCCCAAGACAGCCACACTGAAGCTTTCTTT. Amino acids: CASSPLPQDSHTEAFF. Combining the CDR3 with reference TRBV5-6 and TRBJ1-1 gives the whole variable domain DAGVTQSPTHLIKTRGQQVTLRCSPKSGHDTVSWYQQALGQGPQFIFQYYEEEERQRGNFPDRFSGHQFPNYSSELNVNALLLGDSALYLCASSPLPQDSHTEAFFGQGTRLTVV.

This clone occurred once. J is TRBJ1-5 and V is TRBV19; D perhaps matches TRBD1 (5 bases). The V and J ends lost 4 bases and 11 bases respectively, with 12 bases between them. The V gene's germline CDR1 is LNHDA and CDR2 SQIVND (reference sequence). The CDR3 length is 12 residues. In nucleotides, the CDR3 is TGTGCCAGTAGTACGGGGGTCCCAGCCCAGCATTTT. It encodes CASSTGVPAQHF. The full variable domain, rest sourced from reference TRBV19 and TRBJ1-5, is DGGITQSPKYLFRKEGQNVTLSCEQNLNHDAMYWYRQDPGQGLRLIYYSQIVNDFQKGDIAEGYSVSREKKESFPLTVTSAQKNPTAFYLCASSTGVPAQHFGDGTRLSIL.